Listed here is a single T cell receptor (beta chain). Its antigen is currently not known. Qualities for individual bases were not recorded, and no much larger clone is one base off. This sample was taken from a study of shared clonotypes between healthy human individuals (dated by TCRdb to 2020 to 2022). Context from the whole study: The cohort comprised two women and a few men aged 18 to 49 years. Blood TCR repertoires of five healthy adults were deeply sequenced to estimate repertoire size and the extent of clonotype sharing between individuals. To increase sequencing depth and limit assay-specific biases, TCR repertoire library preparation and sequencing were carried out by different laboratories using diverse techniques. Leukapheresis yielded between about 0.94 and 10 billion PBMCs per donor. Per donor, three plates each were used for CD4 naive and CD4 memory, two for CD8 naive, and one for CD8 memory. General findings and caveats noted by the study authors: Only blood was sampled, and tissue TCR repertoires likely differ from those in blood. Across a few donors, about 5.2% of naive CD4, roughly 3.8% of naive CD8, under 2.5% of memory CD4, and approximately 0.4% of memory CD8 clonotypes were shared. Naive subsets generally had larger estimated clonotype richness than memory subsets did. Incomplete sequencing was indicated by rarefaction of sorted-subset datasets, despite the large sequencing depth. Based on pairwise subsampling, the degree of clonotype sharing among donors was expected to be affected by sequencing depth. Because the study included only a small number of donors, the genetic and exposure-history diversity represented was limited. Clonotypes shared by all four sorted-subset donors showed higher generation probabilities than non-shared clonotypes.

As encoded in the germline V gene (reference sequence), CDR1 is SEHNR while CDR2 is FQNEAQ. The V end loses 5 bases and the J end loses 6 bases, and a stretch of 14 bases separates them. From the cysteine through the phenylalanine, the CDR3 covers 13 amino acids. CDR3 DNA is the only sequence kept; it has 39 bases, read in frame from the first base. Using the deep immunoSEQ assay, multiplex PCR amplified TCR CDR3 regions from genomic DNA. For each cell subset, the extracted genomic DNA was distributed evenly across all wells of several immunoSEQ 96-well plates, and each plate served as one replicate. For sorted subsets, roughly 0.2 ug genomic DNA, equal to 30,000 to 35,000 T cell genomes, was loaded into each replicate PCR. Purified libraries were quantified with a Qubit 3.0 fluorometer, sized on a Bioanalyzer 2100, and re-quantified with the KAPA Library Quantification kit. A separate single-read 150-cycle Illumina NextSeq 550 flow cell was used to sequence each immunoSEQ 96-well plate. On the study's bioinformatics: Because the immunoSEQ output included only junctional sequences and no quality scores, the filtering could not be the same as the filtering used for full-length reads. To assign V/J genes and CDR3, sequences were annotated using PyIR, a Python wrapper for IgBLAST v1.9, with IMGT germline references. Any read was removed if the V/J assignment was weak (E-value above 1e-6), the CDR3 was missing, or the read contained stop codons, out-of-frame junctions, or ambiguous translated residues. V3J clonotypes were defined by identical inferred V gene, J gene, and CDR3 amino acid sequence. The percentage overlap between two repertoires was calculated by dividing the number of shared unique clonotypes by the size of the smaller repertoire. Repertoire richness was assessed with RTK rarefaction, the Chao1 estimator, and Recon v2.1 estimates of unobserved clonotypes. Generation probabilities were computed with OLGA for all TCRbeta clonotypes obtained by the gDNA method from a few donors. TCRdb carries this immuneACCESS record with in-frame sequences only. Its versions omit some clonotypes, under half of them owing to an unresolved V gene in the studies checked, with the rest unexplained. The V and J calls and clone size come from that table; D and trimming were worked out from the DNA. This sample gives more than 500,000 clones in total; roughly 95% of them show up just once. Around 0.11% of the sample is in the top ten clones.

For the CD8 naive samples, CD45RO-negative cells were positively selected for CCR7, yielding a CD45RA+CCR7+ population from which TemRA cells were excluded. The donors were healthy, HIV-negative adults with no recently reported acute infections or vaccinations. All donors were Caucasian adults living in Nashville, Tennessee, USA. Blood was obtained by leukapheresis, after which PBMCs were separated by Ficoll-Histopaque density gradient centrifugation and cryopreserved in liquid nitrogen vapor phase. Purity and quantity of every magnetically sorted T cell population were checked by analytical flow cytometry. From each sorted fraction, genomic DNA was isolated and quantified by UV absorbance on a Nanodrop 2000c.

This clonotype was sampled from a woman aged 30 to 39 in good health. The chain links TRBV7-9 with TRBJ2-7, with the D gene uncertain. Sequencing was carried out using naive CD8+ T cells sorted from blood. The cell subset or site label for this specimen denotes: CD45RA+CCR7+. Read as DNA, the sequence is TGTGCCAGCAGCCCTACCGCTTCGTTCGAGCAGTACTTC. This translates into CASSPTASFEQYF.